Below, one T cell receptor (beta chain) is given with its context. Its target is not known. The repertoire was sequenced with immunoSEQ multiplex PCR; TCRdb's copy has only in-frame clones and lacks some. Among about 83,000 clones listed, roughly 83% were seen once. The sample's time point: blood 4 weeks post-SBRT, at nephrectomy. The sample's treatment: 15 Gy SBRT to primary tumor, nephrectomy 4 weeks later. Nephrectomy followed 15 Gy stereotactic body radiation by 4 weeks. Blood was sampled at baseline, 2 weeks and 4 weeks after SBRT. The tumor was a clear cell renal cell carcinoma. J gave up 3 bases and V 4 bases, and 4 bases lay outside the gene matches. The CDR3 extends over 14 amino acids. Germline lookup yields CDR1 SEHNR and CDR2 FQNEAQ (reference sequence). The record originates from a study of radiation and T cells in renal cell carcinoma. Study-wide findings and caveats: Pretreatment tumor biopsies were lacking, so baseline clonotypes are unknown.

The sample consisted of blood, taken from a patient whose treatment included radiotherapy and nephrectomy. V and J are TRBV7-9 and TRBJ2-7, with 9 bases that match TRBD1. This TCR was sampled from a woman aged 60-75 years with renal cell carcinoma. CDR3 DNA: TGTGCCAGCAGCTCCCGGGACAGGGACTACGAGCAGTACTTC. Protein sequence: CASSSRDRDYEQYF.